This T cell receptor beta chain emerged from a study of blood T cell repertoires in COVID-19. Study-level information: The cDNA or gDNA used as material had been derived from T cells, B-cell-depleted T cells, or PBMCs.

Authors' analysis steps: The authors estimated nucleated cell counts from reference gene primer amplification. TCRdb's table, derived via immunoSEQ multiplex PCR, lists solely in-frame clones and lacks some. The D gene and trimming were derived from the DNA, and the V and J assignments and clone size from that table. Of 250,000 to 300,000 clones listed, 70% to 90% are singletons. Allocation to cohorts depended on clinical history reported by the participants. The study counted Cohort 3 donors as recovered given two negative PCRs, clearance, or symptom resolution. V shed 0 bases and J shed 1 base, with 13 bases lying between them. Germline V gene sequence: CDR1 SGHDN, CDR2 FVKESK. The CDR3 runs to 17 residues.

This sequence was found in a woman between 50 and 59 years old who had recovered from COVID-19. The sequencing input was PBMCs or T cells enriched from blood (not recorded which). The V gene is TRBV14, the J gene TRBJ1-3; D uncertain. The CDR3 loop is CASSQDFLSSSGNTIYF. The CDR3, as DNA: TGTGCCAGCAGCCAAGATTTCTTGTCGTCTTCTGGAAACACCATATATTTT.